This T cell receptor (beta chain) was sequenced in a study of blood T cells in healthy people across ages. Sample-barcoded 5' priming and a J-beta primer mix drove a second PCR of about 6 to 12 cycles. TCRdb re-analysed the 5' RACE reads in MiXCR, keeping a single row per CDR3 protein. The sample yields 600,000 to 650,000 distinct CDR3 sequences, 58% seen once. General study points: TCR beta diversity correlated strongly with naive T cell percentage.

About this clonotype: Its specificity is not known.

Samples had at least 6 million PBMCs isolated from them. This TCR was recovered from a man in his 60s in good health. The specimen was blood.

The CDR3 DNA reads as TGTGCCACCAGCAGAGATGGAGGGGGAGGGACCCAGTACTTC. Its translation is CATSRDGGGGTQYF. The chain is built from TRBV15 and TRBJ2-7; D assignment may be TRBD1 or TRBD2 (6 bases each). The J call is uncertain, as TRBJ2-5 better fits the DNA end. Germline values: CDR1 LNHNV, CDR2 YYDKDF (reference sequence). The CDR3 is 14 residues long.